The 19 T cell receptor beta chains below were found in one sample sequenced in a study of beta chain features in type 1 diabetes. Expressed TCRB transcripts were sequenced after all isolated RNA was converted to cDNA. Clones were sequenced by immunoSEQ multiplex PCR, and TCRdb holds only the in-frame ones, with some missing. Of roughly 300,000 clones listed, roughly 8% are singletons. The sequencing input was central memory CD4+ T cells from blood. These receptors all come from a woman under 30 in good health.

The V call is TRBV27, the J call TRBJ2-4; possibly TRBD1 or TRBD2 for D (6 bases each). V was pared by 6 bases and J by 4 bases, with 19 bases between. Germline V CDR1 and CDR2: MNHEY, SMNVEV (reference sequence). The CDR3 runs to 16 residues. CDR3 sequence: CASRLSGTGAKNIQYF. The CDR3 DNA reads TGTGCCAGCAGACTGTCCGGGACGGGGGCTAAAAACATTCAGTACTTC.

This clone was picked up many times. The chain links TRBV5-1 to TRBJ2-7; TRBD1 matches 8 bases. CDR1 and CDR2 from the germline V gene are SGHRS and YFSETQ. V gave up 0 bases and J gave up 3 bases; unmatched junction bases: 5. The CDR3 has 15 amino acids. For the CDR3, the DNA is TGCGCCAGCAGCTTGGACAACGGACAGGGCTACGAGCAGTACTTC. Encoded protein: CASSLDNGQGYEQYF.

This clone was picked up a small number of times. The chain has TRBV27 and TRBJ1-5; D unclear. The germline CDR1 and CDR2 sequences are MNHEY and SMNVEV (reference sequence). CDR3 size: 16 residues. V gave up 2 bases and J gave up 0 bases, with 11 bases separating them. The CDR3 loop is CASSLNFDGSNQPQHF. CDR3 in DNA: TGTGCCAGCAGTTTAAATTTTGACGGTAGCAATCAGCCCCAGCATTTT.

This clone has more than one count but fewer than ten. The chain combines TRBV5-1 with TRBJ2-7; no definite D call. CDR1 and CDR2 (germline): SGHRS, YFSETQ. Trimming cost V 0 bases and J 0 bases, with 10 bases left between them. This CDR3 comprises 15 residues. The CDR3, as DNA: TGCGCCAGCAGCTTGGTGGTCGCTGGCTCCTACGAGCAGTACTTC. Translating it yields CASSLVVAGSYEQYF.

Remarks on this clone: A junction boundary mismatches the germline segment, possibly from a read error. The V gene is TRBV7-9, the J gene TRBJ2-4; D is perhaps TRBD1 or TRBD2 (5 bases each). Germline-derived CDR1 and CDR2 are SEHNR and FQNEAQ (reference sequence). The length of the CDR3 is 15 residues. The CDR3 nucleotides read TGCGCCAGCAGCCAAGATCTCCCGGGGCGAAACATTCAGTACTTC. Protein: CASSQDLPGRNIQYF.

This clone was seen more than once but under ten times. The rearrangement uses TRBV18 and TRBJ1-5; 7 positions match TRBD1. V gave up 6 bases and J gave up 2 bases; unmatched junction bases: 4. The CDR3 length is 14 residues. CDR1 and CDR2 (germline): KGHSH, LQKENI. CDR3 sequence (DNA): TGTGCCAGCTCCGGGACAGAACGCAATCAGCCCCAGCATTTT. It codes for CASSGTERNQPQHF.

This clone was seen a few times. The chain has TRBV11-1 and TRBJ2-2; 7 bases match TRBD1. This CDR3 has 16 residues. With V trimmed by 1 base and J by 6 bases, 8 bases remained unmatched. Germline assignment: CDR1 SGHAT and CDR2 FQDESV (reference sequence). CDR3 bases: TGTGCCAGCAGCTTAGATCGAGTAGGGGGCCCCGGGGAGCTGTTTTTT. Its protein product is CASSLDRVGGPGELFF.

The table lists this clone with a few counts. Within the sample, other DNA sequences also encode this same CDR3. V is TRBV28 and J is TRBJ2-7, with D hard to call. Germline-derived CDR1 and CDR2 are MDHEN and SYDVKM. With 3 bases removed from V and 1 base from J, the gap between germline ends came to 7 bases. This CDR3 region has 13 residues. CDR3 DNA: TGTGCCAGCAGTTTGCGACTGTCCTACGAGCAGTACTTC. Translation gives CASSLRLSYEQYF.

This clone was observed a handful of times. The V and J genes are TRBV6-5 and TRBJ1-2, with 7 bases lining up with TRBD1. Looked up from germline, CDR1 is MNHEY and CDR2 is SVGAGI. The CDR3 loop spans 15 amino acids. With 0 bases clipped from V and 6 bases from J, the junction kept 7 bases outside the gene matches. CDR3 loop: CASSYSIGGGHGYTF. CDR3 sequence (DNA): TGTGCCAGCAGTTACTCGATAGGGGGCGGCCATGGCTACACCTTC.

This clone occurred a few times. This chain connects TRBV9 to TRBJ2-5, with 11 bases identical to TRBD2. The germline V gene has CDR1 SGDLS and CDR2 YYNGEE. The CDR3 extends over 15 amino acids. Trimming took 0 bases from V and 5 from J; bases not matched to a gene: 3. Here the CDR3 reads CASSVAPSGRETQYF. Here the CDR3 DNA reads TGTGCCAGCAGCGTAGCTCCTAGCGGGAGGGAGACCCAGTACTTC.

The J gene is TRBJ2-1, the V gene TRBV28, with 8 bases matching TRBD1. V gave up 3 bases and J gave up 6 bases; unmatched junction bases: 7. CDR1 and CDR2 from the germline V gene are MDHEN and SYDVKM. CDR3 length: 15 residues. DNA for the CDR3: TGTGCCAGCAGTTTCGAGACAGGGGCCCTCAATGAGCAGTTCTTC. Protein: CASSFETGALNEQFF.

This clone was detected only a few times. The rearrangement links TRBV19 to TRBJ1-1; no clear D. The CDR3 spans 13 residues. Germline CDR1 LNHDA, CDR2 SQIVND (reference sequence). With 3 bases removed from V and 6 bases from J, the gap between germline ends came to 11 bases. This CDR3 reads CASSIQGRAEAFF. CDR3 coding DNA: TGTGCCAGTAGTATCCAAGGGAGAGCTGAAGCTTTCTTT.

This clone has only a few counts. The genes are TRBV29-1 and TRBJ2-3, with a weak D call TRBD2 (5 bases). CDR3 length: 14 residues. V lost 4 bases and J lost 0, with 11 bases in between. CDR1 is SQVTM, CDR2 ANQGSEA, per germline. CDR3 sequence reads: CSVAGRYSTDTQYF. CDR3 nucleotide sequence: TGCAGCGTTGCGGGGAGATATAGCACAGATACGCAGTATTTT.

This clone was seen a few times. The rearrangement joins TRBV6-5 to TRBJ2-7; D is undetermined. Per germline, CDR1 MNHEY and CDR2 SVGAGI. Trimming stripped 8 bases from V and 3 bases from J, with 8 bases between. The CDR3 length is 11 residues. The CDR3 is CASVQIYEQYF. CDR3 in DNA: TGTGCCAGCGTTCAAATCTACGAGCAGTACTTC.

In its sample, this clone was seen a few times. V and J are TRBV10-1 and TRBJ2-5; maybe TRBD1 (5 bases). Germline V gene data show CDR1 as WNHNN and CDR2 as SYGVQD (reference sequence). The CDR3 loop spans 13 amino acids. Trimming took off 4 bases at V and 5 bases at J, with 11 bases between the two ends. The CDR3 DNA reads as TGCGCCAGCAGTGTAGGGGTTGATGAGACCCAGTACTTC. It codes for CASSVGVDETQYF.

This clone was seen only a few times. The chain employs TRBV7-2 and TRBJ2-1, with 8 bases identical to TRBD2. CDR1 is SGHTA and CDR2 is FQGNSA in the germline V gene. This CDR3 comprises 15 residues. Trimming removed 4 bases from V and 10 bases from J; junction bases left unmatched: 12. CDR3 in amino acids: CASSSSGCRGGEQFF. The CDR3 coding sequence is TGTGCCAGCAGCTCTAGCGGGTGCCGGGGGGGCGAGCAGTTCTTC.

V and J are TRBV7-2 and TRBJ1-1; 7 nucleotides agree with TRBD1. Germline V lookup: CDR1 SGHTA, CDR2 FQGNSA. The CDR3 loop spans 14 amino acids. The trim removed 5 bases at V and 1 base at J, leaving 4 bases unmatched. CDR3 coding DNA: TGTGCCAGCAGCCGGACAGGACAGAACACTGAAGCTTTCTTT. This translates into CASSRTGQNTEAFF. Based on the CDR3 plus reference TRBV7-2 and TRBJ1-1, the full variable domain is GAGVSQSPSNKVTEKGKDVELRCDPISGHTALYWYRQSLGQGLEFLIYFQGNSAPDKSGLPSDRFSAERTGGSVSTLTIQRTQQEDSAVYLCASSRTGQNTEAFFGQGTRLTVV.

The CDR3 reads CASSAGTSNLNEQFF. The DNA for the CDR3 is TGTGCCAGCAGCGCAGGGACTAGTAACCTAAATGAGCAGTTCTTC. The rearrangement joins TRBV7-2 to TRBJ2-1, with 8 nucleotides matching TRBD2. The V and J ends lost 5 bases and 7 bases, in that order; junction bases with no gene match: 10. There are 15 residues in the CDR3. Per the germline V gene, CDR1 is SGHTA and CDR2 is FQGNSA.

This clone was detected a few times. This sequence joins TRBV14 and TRBJ2-3; possible D gene TRBD2, 5 bases. The CDR3 totals 15 residues. Germline V gene data show CDR1 as SGHDN and CDR2 as FVKESK. V shed 5 bases and J shed 2 bases, with 14 bases lying between them. The CDR3 region has the DNA TGTGCCAGCAGCGAGACTAAACCTCACACAGATACGCAGTATTTT. Translation gives CASSETKPHTDTQYF.